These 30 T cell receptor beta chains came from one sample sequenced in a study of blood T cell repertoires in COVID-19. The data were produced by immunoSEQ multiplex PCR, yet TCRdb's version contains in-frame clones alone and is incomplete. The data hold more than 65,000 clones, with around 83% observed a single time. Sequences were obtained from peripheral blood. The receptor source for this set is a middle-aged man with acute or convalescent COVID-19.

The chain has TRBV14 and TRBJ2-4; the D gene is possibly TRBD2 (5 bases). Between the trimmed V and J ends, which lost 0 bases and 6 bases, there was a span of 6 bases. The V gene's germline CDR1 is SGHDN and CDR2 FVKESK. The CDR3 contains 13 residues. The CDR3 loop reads CASSQDAGNIQYF. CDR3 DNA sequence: TGTGCCAGCAGCCAAGACGCGGGAAACATTCAGTACTTC.

This CDR3 reads CASSPTGGADEQFF. CDR3 nucleotides: TGTGCCAGCAGCCCAACCGGGGGGGCAGATGAGCAGTTCTTC. The rearrangement joins TRBV7-2 to TRBJ2-1; 8 bases line up with TRBD2. This CDR3 comprises 14 residues. V lost 5 bases to trimming and J lost 8 bases; unmatched junction nucleotides: 8. From germline, CDR1 is SGHTA and CDR2 FQGNSA.

The CDR3: CASSYRGQETQYF. The DNA of the CDR3 is TGTGCCAGCAGTTACAGGGGACAAGAGACCCAGTACTTC. The V gene is TRBV6-2 or TRBV6-3, the J gene TRBJ2-5; a possible D gene is TRBD1 (5 bases). The V and J ends lost 2 bases and 2 bases respectively, with 6 bases between them. Germline CDR1 MNHEY, CDR2 SVGEGT. The CDR3 is 13 amino acids.

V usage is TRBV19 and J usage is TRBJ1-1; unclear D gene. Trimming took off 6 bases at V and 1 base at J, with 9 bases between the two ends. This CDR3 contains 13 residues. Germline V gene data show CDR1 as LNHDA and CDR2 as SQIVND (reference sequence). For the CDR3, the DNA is TGTGCCAGTAGCATGGGCCCGAACACTGAAGCTTTCTTT. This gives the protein CASSMGPNTEAFF.

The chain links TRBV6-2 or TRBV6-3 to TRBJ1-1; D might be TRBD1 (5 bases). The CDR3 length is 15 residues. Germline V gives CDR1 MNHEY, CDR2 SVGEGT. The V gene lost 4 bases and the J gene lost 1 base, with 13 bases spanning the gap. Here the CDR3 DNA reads TGTGCCAGCAGTTGGGGGAGGCAGGAGAACACTGAAGCTTTCTTT. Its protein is CASSWGRQENTEAFF.

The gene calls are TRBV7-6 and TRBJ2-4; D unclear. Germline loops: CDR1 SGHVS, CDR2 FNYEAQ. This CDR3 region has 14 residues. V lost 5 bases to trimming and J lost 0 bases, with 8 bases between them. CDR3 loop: CASSPLPAKNIQYF. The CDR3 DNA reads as TGTGCCAGCAGCCCACTCCCAGCCAAAAACATTCAGTACTTC.

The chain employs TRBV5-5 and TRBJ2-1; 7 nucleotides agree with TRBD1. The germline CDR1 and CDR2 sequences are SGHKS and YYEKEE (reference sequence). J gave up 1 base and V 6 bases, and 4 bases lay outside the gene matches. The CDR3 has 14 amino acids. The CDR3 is CASMGQTSYNEQFF. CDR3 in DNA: TGTGCCAGCATGGGACAGACTTCCTACAATGAGCAGTTCTTC.

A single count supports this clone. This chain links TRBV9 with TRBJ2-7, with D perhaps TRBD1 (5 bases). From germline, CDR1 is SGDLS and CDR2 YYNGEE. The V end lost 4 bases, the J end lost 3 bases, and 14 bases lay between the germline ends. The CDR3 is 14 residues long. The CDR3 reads CASSPTGILYEQYF. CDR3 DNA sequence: TGTGCCAGCAGCCCAACAGGTATACTCTACGAGCAGTACTTC.

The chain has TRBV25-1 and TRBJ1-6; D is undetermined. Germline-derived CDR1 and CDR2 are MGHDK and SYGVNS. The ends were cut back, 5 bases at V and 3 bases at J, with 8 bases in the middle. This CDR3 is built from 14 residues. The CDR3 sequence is CASSTSSYNSPLHF. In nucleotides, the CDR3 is TGTGCCAGCAGTACGAGTAGCTATAATTCACCCCTCCACTTT.

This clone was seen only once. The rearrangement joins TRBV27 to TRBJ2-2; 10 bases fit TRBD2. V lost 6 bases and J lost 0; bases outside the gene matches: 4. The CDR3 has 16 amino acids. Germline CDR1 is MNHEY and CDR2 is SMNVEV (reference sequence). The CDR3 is CASSLTSGTNTGELFF. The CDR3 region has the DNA TGTGCCAGCAGCCTTACTAGCGGGACGAACACCGGGGAGCTGTTTTTT.

The CDR3 DNA is TGCGCCAGCAGCCAAGAGCAGCGGGGGGGCCTAGATGAGCAGTTCTTC. It is translated as CASSQEQRGGLDEQFF. The V call is TRBV4-3, the J call TRBJ2-1, with 10 bases lining up with TRBD2. Germline V gene lookup returns CDR1 LGHNA and CDR2 YSLEER. CDR3 size: 16 residues. Losses at the gene ends were 0 bases for V and 8 bases for J; bases not matched to a gene: 7.

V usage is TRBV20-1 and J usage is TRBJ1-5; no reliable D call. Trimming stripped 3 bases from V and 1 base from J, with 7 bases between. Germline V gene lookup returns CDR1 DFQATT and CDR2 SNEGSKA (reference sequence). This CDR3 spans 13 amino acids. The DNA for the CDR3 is TGCAGTGCTAGTGACGGGAGCAATCAGCCCCAGCATTTT. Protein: CSASDGSNQPQHF.

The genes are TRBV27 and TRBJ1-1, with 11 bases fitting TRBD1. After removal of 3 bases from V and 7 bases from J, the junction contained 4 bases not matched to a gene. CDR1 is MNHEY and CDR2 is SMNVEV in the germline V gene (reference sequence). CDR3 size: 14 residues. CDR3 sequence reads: CASSFGQGAREAFF. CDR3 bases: TGTGCCAGCAGTTTCGGACAGGGGGCGCGTGAAGCTTTCTTT.

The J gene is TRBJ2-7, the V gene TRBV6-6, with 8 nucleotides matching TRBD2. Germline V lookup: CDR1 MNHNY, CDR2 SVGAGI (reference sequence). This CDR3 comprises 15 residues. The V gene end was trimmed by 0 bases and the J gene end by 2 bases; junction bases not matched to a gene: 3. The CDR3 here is CASSYSGLDTYEQYF. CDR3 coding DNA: TGTGCCAGCAGTTACTCGGGACTAGATACCTACGAGCAGTACTTC.

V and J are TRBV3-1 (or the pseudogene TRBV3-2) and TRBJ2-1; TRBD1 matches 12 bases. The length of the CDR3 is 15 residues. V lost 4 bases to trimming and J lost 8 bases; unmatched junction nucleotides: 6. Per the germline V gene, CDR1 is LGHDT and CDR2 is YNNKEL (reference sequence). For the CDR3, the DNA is TGTGCCAGCAGCCGGCCGGGACAGGGGGCTTATGAGCAGTTCTTC. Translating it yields CASSRPGQGAYEQFF.

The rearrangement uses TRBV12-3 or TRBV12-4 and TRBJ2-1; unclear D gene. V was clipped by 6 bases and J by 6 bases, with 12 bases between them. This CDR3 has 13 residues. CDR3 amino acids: CASSQHSLNEQFF. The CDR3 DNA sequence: TGTGCCAGCAGCCAGCATAGCCTCAATGAGCAGTTCTTC.

CDR3 loop: CAIRTGWEQYF. The CDR3 DNA reads as TGTGCCATCAGGACAGGCTGGGAGCAGTACTTC. V usage is TRBV10-3 and J usage is TRBJ2-7; possibly TRBD1 for D (6 bases). CDR1 ENHRY and CDR2 SYGVKD come from the germline V gene. This CDR3 comprises 11 residues. V lost 6 bases and J 7 bases, leaving 10 bases between the germline ends.

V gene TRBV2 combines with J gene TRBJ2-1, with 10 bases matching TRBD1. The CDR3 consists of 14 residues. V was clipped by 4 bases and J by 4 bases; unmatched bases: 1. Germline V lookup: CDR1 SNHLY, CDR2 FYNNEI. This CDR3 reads CASSVGQGYNEQFF. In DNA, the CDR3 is TGTGCCAGCAGTGTGGGACAGGGGTACAATGAGCAGTTCTTC.

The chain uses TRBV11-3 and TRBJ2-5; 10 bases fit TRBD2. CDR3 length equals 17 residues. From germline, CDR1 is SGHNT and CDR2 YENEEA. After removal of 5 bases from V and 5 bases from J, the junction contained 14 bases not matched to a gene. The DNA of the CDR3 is TGTGCCAGCAGCCGCGGGGGGGTACTAGCGGGATACGAGACCCAGTACTTC. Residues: CASSRGGVLAGYETQYF. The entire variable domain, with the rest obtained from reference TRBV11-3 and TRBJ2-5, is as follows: EAGVVQSPRYKIIEKKQPVAFWCNPISGHNTLYWYLQNLGQGPELLIRYENEEAVDDSQLPKDRFSAERLKGVDSTLKIQPAELGDSAVYLCASSRGGVLAGYETQYFGPGTRLLVL.

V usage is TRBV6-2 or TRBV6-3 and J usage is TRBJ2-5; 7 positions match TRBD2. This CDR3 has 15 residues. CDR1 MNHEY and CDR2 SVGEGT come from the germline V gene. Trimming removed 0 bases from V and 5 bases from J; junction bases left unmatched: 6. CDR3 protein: CASSYSGGIGETQYF. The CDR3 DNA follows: TGTGCCAGCAGTTACTCGGGGGGGATTGGTGAGACCCAGTACTTC.

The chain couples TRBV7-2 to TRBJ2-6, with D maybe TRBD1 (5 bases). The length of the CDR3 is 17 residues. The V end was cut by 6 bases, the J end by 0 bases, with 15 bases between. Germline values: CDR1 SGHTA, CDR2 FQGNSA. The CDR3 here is CASRPRGLNSGANVLTF. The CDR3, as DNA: TGTGCCAGCAGACCAAGGGGTCTTAACTCTGGGGCCAACGTCCTGACTTTC.

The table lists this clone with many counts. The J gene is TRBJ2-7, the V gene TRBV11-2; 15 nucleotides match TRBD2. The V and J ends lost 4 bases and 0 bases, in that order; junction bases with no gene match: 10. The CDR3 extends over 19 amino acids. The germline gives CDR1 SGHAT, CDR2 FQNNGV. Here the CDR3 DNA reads TGTGCCAGCAGCTCGATACGGACTAGCGGGGGGGTACACTCCTACGAGCAGTACTTC. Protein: CASSSIRTSGGVHSYEQYF.

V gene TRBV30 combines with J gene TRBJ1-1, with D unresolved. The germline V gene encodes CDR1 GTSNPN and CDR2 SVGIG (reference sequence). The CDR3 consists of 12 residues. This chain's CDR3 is CARRRVTTEAFF. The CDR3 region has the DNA TGTGCTCGACGTCGGGTAACCACTGAAGCTTTCTTT.

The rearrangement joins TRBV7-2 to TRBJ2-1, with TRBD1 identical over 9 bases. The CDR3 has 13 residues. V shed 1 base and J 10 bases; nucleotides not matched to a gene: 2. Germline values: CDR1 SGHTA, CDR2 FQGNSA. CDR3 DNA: TGTGCCAGCAGCTTAGACAGGGGGCCAGAGCAGTTCTTC. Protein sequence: CASSLDRGPEQFF. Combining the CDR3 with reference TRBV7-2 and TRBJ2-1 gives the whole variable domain GAGVSQSPSNKVTEKGKDVELRCDPISGHTALYWYRQSLGQGLEFLIYFQGNSAPDKSGLPSDRFSAERTGGSVSTLTIQRTQQEDSAVYLCASSLDRGPEQFFGPGTRLTVL.

The CDR3 spells CASSLELAGYNEQFF. CDR3 sequence (DNA): TGTGCCAGCAGTTTGGAGCTAGCGGGGTACAATGAGCAGTTCTTC. This rearrangement joins TRBV28 to TRBJ2-1, with 9 positions matching TRBD2. V trimming: 3 bases; J trimming: 4 bases; junction bases outside the gene matches: 4. Germline CDR1 reads MDHEN; CDR2 reads SYDVKM. The CDR3 is 15 residues long.

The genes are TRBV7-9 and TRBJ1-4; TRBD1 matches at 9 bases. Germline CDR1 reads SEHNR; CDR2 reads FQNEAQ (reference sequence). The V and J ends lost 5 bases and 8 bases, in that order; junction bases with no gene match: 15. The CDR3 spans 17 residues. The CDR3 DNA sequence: TGTGCCAGCAGCCCGACAATCGCCGGGACAGGGCTCGAAAAACTGTTTTTT. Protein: CASSPTIAGTGLEKLFF.

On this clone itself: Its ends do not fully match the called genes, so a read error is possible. The CDR3 loop is CSVVVPHPVF. The CDR3 nucleotides read TGCAGCGTTGTGGTCCCACATCCAGTCTTC. This rearrangement joins TRBV29-1 to TRBJ1-2, with unresolved D. Germline lookup yields CDR1 SQVTM and CDR2 ANQGSEA. The length of the CDR3 is 10 residues.

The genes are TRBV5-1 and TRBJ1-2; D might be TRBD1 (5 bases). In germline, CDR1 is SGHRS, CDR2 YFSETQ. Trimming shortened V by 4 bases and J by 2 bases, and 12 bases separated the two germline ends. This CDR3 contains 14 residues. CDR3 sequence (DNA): TGCGCCAGCAGCGTCAGACAGAGCAACTATGGCTACACCTTC. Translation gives CASSVRQSNYGYTF.

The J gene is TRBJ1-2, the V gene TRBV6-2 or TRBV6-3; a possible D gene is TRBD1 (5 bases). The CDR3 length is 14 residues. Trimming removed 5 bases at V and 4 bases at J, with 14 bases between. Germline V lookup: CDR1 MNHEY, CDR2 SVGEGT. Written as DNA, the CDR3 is TGTGCCAGCAGTGGACAAAACAAGGTCTATGGCTACACCTTC. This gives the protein CASSGQNKVYGYTF.

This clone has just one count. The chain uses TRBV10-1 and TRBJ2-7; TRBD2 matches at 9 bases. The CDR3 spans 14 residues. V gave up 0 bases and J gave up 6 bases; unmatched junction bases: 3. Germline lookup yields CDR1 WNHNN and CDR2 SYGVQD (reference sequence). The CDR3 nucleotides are TGCGCCAGCAGTGAGTCTAGCGGGAGTGGCGAGCAGTACTTC. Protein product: CASSESSGSGEQYF.